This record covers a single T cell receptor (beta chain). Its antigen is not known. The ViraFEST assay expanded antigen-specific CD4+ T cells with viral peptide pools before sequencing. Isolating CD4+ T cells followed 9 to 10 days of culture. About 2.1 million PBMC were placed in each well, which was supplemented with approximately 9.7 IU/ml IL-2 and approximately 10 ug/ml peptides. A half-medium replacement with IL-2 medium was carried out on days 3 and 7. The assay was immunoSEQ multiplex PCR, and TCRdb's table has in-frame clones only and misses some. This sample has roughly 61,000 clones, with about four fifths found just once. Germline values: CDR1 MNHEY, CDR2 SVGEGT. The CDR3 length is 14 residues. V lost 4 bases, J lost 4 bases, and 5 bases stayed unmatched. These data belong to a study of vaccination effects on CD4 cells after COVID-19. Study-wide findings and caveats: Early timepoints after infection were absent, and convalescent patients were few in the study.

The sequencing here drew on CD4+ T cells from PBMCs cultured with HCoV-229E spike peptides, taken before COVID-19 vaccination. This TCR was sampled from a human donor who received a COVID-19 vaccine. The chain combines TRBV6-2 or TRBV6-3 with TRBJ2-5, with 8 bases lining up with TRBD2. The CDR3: CASSFSGARETQYF. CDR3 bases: TGTGCCAGCAGTTTTAGCGGGGCGAGAGAGACCCAGTACTTC.